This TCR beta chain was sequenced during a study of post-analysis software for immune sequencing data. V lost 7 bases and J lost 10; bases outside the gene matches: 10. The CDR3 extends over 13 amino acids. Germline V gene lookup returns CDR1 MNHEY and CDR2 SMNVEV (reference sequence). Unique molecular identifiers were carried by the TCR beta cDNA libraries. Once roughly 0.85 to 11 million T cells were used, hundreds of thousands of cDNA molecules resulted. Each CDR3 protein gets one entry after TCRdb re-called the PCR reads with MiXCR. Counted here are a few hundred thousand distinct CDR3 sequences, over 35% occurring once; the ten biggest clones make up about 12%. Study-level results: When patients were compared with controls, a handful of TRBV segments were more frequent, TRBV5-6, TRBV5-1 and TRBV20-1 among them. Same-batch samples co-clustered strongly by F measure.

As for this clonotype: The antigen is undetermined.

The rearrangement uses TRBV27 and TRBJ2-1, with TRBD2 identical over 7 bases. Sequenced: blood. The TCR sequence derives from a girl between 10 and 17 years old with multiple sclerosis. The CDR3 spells CASTKAGVGEQFF. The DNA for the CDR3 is TGTGCCAGCACTAAGGCGGGGGTTGGGGAGCAGTTCTTC.